This entry is about one T cell receptor beta chain. Its antigen is currently unknown. Germline-derived CDR1 and CDR2 are SGHRS and YFSETQ. V lost 0 bases, J lost 0 bases, and 10 bases lay in between. The CDR3 runs 16 residues. The PCR used 60 Vbeta and 13 Jbeta primers. This table comes from immunoSEQ multiplex PCR, and its TCRdb copy is limited to in-frame clones, with some not included. The table includes some 110,000 clones, more than 75% detected once. This specimen comes from a study of cytomegalovirus exposure and HLA in healthy donors. Across the whole study: Membership in the Caucasian-associated ancestry cluster was found for 75% to 90% of nearly 400 genotyped donors.

The study, taken as a whole, reports: It was shown in a later analysis that HLA-associated TCR beta chains were more clonally expanded than other, equally common chains. What a later analysis showed was that several of the most significant clusters appeared linked to common viral pathogens.

The TCR was taken from a man aged 40-55 years in good health and CMV-seronegative. V gene TRBV5-1 combines with J gene TRBJ1-3; weak D call: TRBD1 (6 bases). Sequenced sample: PBMCs. Here the CDR3 DNA reads TGCGCCAGCAGCTTGGCAGGGGTGATCTCTGGAAACACCATATATTTT. Its translation: CASSLAGVISGNTIYF. Based on the CDR3 plus reference TRBV5-1 and TRBJ1-3, the full variable domain is KAGVTQTPRYLIKTRGQQVTLSCSPISGHRSVSWYQQTPGQGLQFLFEYFSETQRNKGNFPGRFSGRQFSNSRSEMNVSTLELGDSALYLCASSLAGVISGNTIYFGEGSWLTVV.